The 24 T cell receptor beta chains in this list originate from one sample, sequenced in a study of T cell clusters in autoimmune cytopenias. TRB was amplified by touch-down multiplex PCR, primer pools A and B combined. After re-calling the multiplex PCR reads, TCRdb lists one entry per CDR3 protein, DNA absent. The sample includes fewer than 7,500 distinct CDR3 sequences. TRB was amplified from approximately 250 ng of peripheral blood genomic DNA per sample. This sample also appeared in a second study, on T cell repertoires in aging, cancer and after chemotherapy.

Sequenced material: peripheral blood. Source of these receptors: a human donor in good health.

The J gene is TRBJ1-1, the V gene TRBV12-3 or TRBV12-4; the TCRdb call, TRBD1, lacks DNA for checking. This CDR3 comprises 12 residues. CDR3 loop: CASSPGQRTAFF.

The rearrangement joins TRBV7-2 to TRBJ2-1. Per the germline V gene, CDR1 is SGHTA and CDR2 is FQGNSA. This CDR3 is built from 11 residues. CDR3 sequence reads: CASSQSHREFF.

This sequence joins TRBV5-4 and TRBJ2-1. Germline CDR1 is SGHNT and CDR2 is YYREEE (reference sequence). The CDR3 loop spans 14 amino acids. This CDR3 reads CASSPESSYNEQFF.

The chain couples TRBV30 to TRBJ1-3; no DNA is available, so the TRBD1 call from TCRdb remains unchecked. The CDR3 has 15 residues. Germline CDR1 is GTSNPN and CDR2 is SVGIG (reference sequence). The CDR3 reads CAGDSGQLTGNTIYF. Full variable domain (outside the CDR3, taken from reference TRBV30 and TRBJ1-3): SQTIHQWPATLVQPVGSPLSLECTVEGTSNPNLYWYRQAAGRGLQLLFYSVGIGQISSEVPQNLSASRPQDRQFILSSKKLLLSDSGFYLCAGDSGQLTGNTIYFGEGSWLTVV.

The V and J genes are TRBV18 and TRBJ1-4. CDR3 length: 14 residues. From germline, CDR1 is KGHSH and CDR2 LQKENI. The CDR3 loop reads CASSRAIRNEKLFF.

The chain joins TRBV6-5 to TRBJ1-3; TCRdb lists TRBD1, though no DNA is available to test this call. This CDR3 is built from 15 residues. The V gene's germline CDR1 is MNHEY and CDR2 SVGAGI. The CDR3 sequence is CASSYGTGGVNTIYF.

By frequency, this clonotype is medium-sized (0.01 to 0.1%). The gene calls are TRBV5-5 and TRBJ2-3; TCRdb selects TRBD1, and the lack of DNA leaves this call unchecked. There are 13 residues in the CDR3. Germline assignment: CDR1 SGHKS and CDR2 YYEKEE (reference sequence). The CDR3 reads CASSLGGTDTQYF.

The J gene is TRBJ1-5, the V gene TRBV30. Looked up from germline, CDR1 is GTSNPN and CDR2 is SVGIG (reference sequence). The CDR3 spans 12 residues. The CDR3 region is CAWSVLGQPQHF. The full variable domain, with the rest looked up from reference TRBV30 and TRBJ1-5, is SQTIHQWPATLVQPVGSPLSLECTVEGTSNPNLYWYRQAAGRGLQLLFYSVGIGQISSEVPQNLSASRPQDRQFILSSKKLLLSDSGFYLCAWSVLGQPQHFGDGTRLSIL.

By frequency, this clonotype registers medium-sized. This sequence joins TRBV6-5 and TRBJ2-5. CDR3 length: 15 amino acids. CDR1 is MNHEY and CDR2 is SVGAGI in the germline V gene. The CDR3 sequence: CASSYSSSLGETQYF.

The rearrangement uses TRBV19 and TRBJ2-1; checking the TCRdb D call of TRBD2 is not possible without DNA. CDR1 is LNHDA and CDR2 is SQIVND in the germline V gene (reference sequence). The CDR3 length is 15 residues. CDR3 region: CASSIVASGINEQFF.

The gene calls are TRBV29-1 and TRBJ1-1. The CDR3 runs to 13 residues. The germline V gene encodes CDR1 SQVTM and CDR2 ANQGSEA. CDR3 loop: CSVVTQGRSRAFF. Supplemented by reference TRBV29-1 and TRBJ1-1, the full variable domain reads SAVISQKPSRDICQRGTSLTIQCQVDSQVTMMFWYRQQPGQSLTLIATANQGSEATYESGFVIDKFPISRPNLTFSTLTVSNMSPEDSSIYLCSVVTQGRSRAFFGQGTRLTVV.

This chain connects TRBV6-5 to TRBJ1-1; TCRdb's D call, TRBD1, is unchecked because there is no DNA. There are 13 residues in the CDR3. The V gene's germline CDR1 is MNHEY and CDR2 SVGAGI. The CDR3 sequence is CASSYYRGTEAFF.

The CDR3 sequence is CASSSGQAIRRYGYTF. J is TRBJ1-2 and V is TRBV19; TCRdb's D call, TRBD1, is unchecked because there is no DNA. The CDR3 length is 16 residues. Germline V gene sequence: CDR1 LNHDA, CDR2 SQIVND (reference sequence).

V and J are TRBV18 and TRBJ1-2. Germline V gives CDR1 KGHSH, CDR2 LQKENI. CDR3 length equals 13 residues. The CDR3 sequence is CASSPSDARGYTF.

Its frequency marks this clonotype as medium-sized. The chain couples TRBV29-1 to TRBJ2-1. Germline assignment: CDR1 SQVTM and CDR2 ANQGSEA. The CDR3 sequence is 13 residues long. CDR3 residues: CSVIPSSYNEQFF.

V gene TRBV27 combines with J gene TRBJ2-6; TCRdb outputs TRBD1, but without DNA this stays unchecked. This CDR3 comprises 18 residues. Germline V gene data show CDR1 as MNHEY and CDR2 as SMNVEV (reference sequence). CDR3 sequence: CASSPHRTGGSGANVLTF.

The gene calls are TRBV30 and TRBJ1-1; with no DNA, the TCRdb D assignment of TRBD1 cannot be verified. The CDR3 runs to 12 residues. Germline values: CDR1 GTSNPN, CDR2 SVGIG (reference sequence). CDR3 region: CAFSGDNTEAFF.

Measured by frequency, this clonotype is medium-sized. The V call is TRBV19, the J call TRBJ2-5. The CDR3 is made up of 15 amino acids. Per the germline V gene, CDR1 is LNHDA and CDR2 is SQIVND (reference sequence). The CDR3: CASSARSYLKETQYF. Supplemented by reference TRBV19 and TRBJ2-5, the full variable domain reads DGGITQSPKYLFRKEGQNVTLSCEQNLNHDAMYWYRQDPGQGLRLIYYSQIVNDFQKGDIAEGYSVSREKKESFPLTVTSAQKNPTAFYLCASSARSYLKETQYFGPGTRLLVL.

This chain uses TRBV30 with TRBJ1-1; absent DNA, TCRdb's TRBD1 call cannot be checked. This CDR3 contains 13 residues. CDR1 and CDR2 (germline): GTSNPN, SVGIG (reference sequence). The CDR3 reads CAWNGGVVAEAFF.

The V gene is TRBV6-5, the J gene TRBJ1-1; the D call of TRBD1 rests on TCRdb alone, since no DNA is present to check it. The CDR3 has 13 amino acids. Germline V gene data show CDR1 as MNHEY and CDR2 as SVGAGI. CDR3: CASSPGGNTEAFF.

The rearrangement links TRBV19 to TRBJ1-1; without DNA, the TCRdb call of TRBD1 cannot be checked. The CDR3 is 13 amino acids. CDR1 and CDR2 (germline): LNHDA, SQIVND (reference sequence). Here the CDR3 reads CASSQGSTTEAFF.

This chain uses TRBV19 with TRBJ1-5; TCRdb selects TRBD1, and the lack of DNA leaves this call unchecked. The CDR3 sequence is 15 residues long. Germline CDR1 is LNHDA and CDR2 is SQIVND (reference sequence). CDR3 region: CASSIGLGGNQPQHF.

The J gene is TRBJ2-5, the V gene TRBV4-2; TCRdb's D call of TRBD2 is untestable without DNA. The CDR3 is made up of 16 amino acids. Germline V gene data show CDR1 as LGHNA and CDR2 as YNFKEQ. The chain's CDR3 is CASSPGLAGREETQYF.

The V call is TRBV5-4, the J call TRBJ2-7. The germline CDR1 and CDR2 sequences are SGHNT and YYREEE (reference sequence). This CDR3 is built from 15 residues. CDR3 protein: CASKLGLAENYEQYF.